This T cell receptor (beta chain) was profiled in a study of cytomegalovirus exposure and HLA in healthy donors. A multiplex PCR was run with 60 Vbeta primers and 13 Jbeta primers. Produced via immunoSEQ multiplex PCR; TCRdb's table is partial and in-frame only. This table has approximately 77,000 clones, 65% to 85% appearing once. CDR1 and CDR2 from the germline V gene are ENHRY and SYGVKD. Trimming pared 4 bases from V and 4 bases from J, leaving 24 bases between. CDR3 size: 18 residues. Notes on this clone: As yet, its antigen is unknown.

Study results and caveats: Excluded: some indistinguishable V segments such as TRBV6-2 and TRBV6-3. In a later analysis, productive TCRs from donors in an Asian-associated ancestry cluster reportedly carried fewer N-insertions than the cohort mean. Clonal expansion was found to be greater in HLA-associated TCR beta chains than in equally common others in a later analysis.

This sequence joins TRBV10-3 and TRBJ2-3; D might be TRBD1 (6 bases). This receptor was taken from a man in his 60s in good health and CMV-seropositive. Sequencing was done on a sample of PBMCs. CDR3 sequence reads: CAISGPLLGGEGADTQYF. As DNA, the CDR3 is TGTGCCATCAGTGGTCCCCTTTTAGGGGGAGAGGGCGCAGATACGCAGTATTTT.